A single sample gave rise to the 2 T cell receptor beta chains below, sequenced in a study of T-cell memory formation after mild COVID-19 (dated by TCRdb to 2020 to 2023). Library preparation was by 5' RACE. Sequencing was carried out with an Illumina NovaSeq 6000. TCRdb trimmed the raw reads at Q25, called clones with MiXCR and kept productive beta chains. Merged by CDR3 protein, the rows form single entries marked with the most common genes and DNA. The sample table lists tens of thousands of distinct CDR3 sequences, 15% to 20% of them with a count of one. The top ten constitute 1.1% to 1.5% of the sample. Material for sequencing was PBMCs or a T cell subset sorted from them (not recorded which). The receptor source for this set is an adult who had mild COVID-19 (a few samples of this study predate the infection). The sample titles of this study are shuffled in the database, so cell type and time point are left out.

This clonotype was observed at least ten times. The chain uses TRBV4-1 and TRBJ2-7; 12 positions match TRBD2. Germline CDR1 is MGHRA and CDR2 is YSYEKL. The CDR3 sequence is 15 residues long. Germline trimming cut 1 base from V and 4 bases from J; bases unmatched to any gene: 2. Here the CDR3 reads CASSQGTSGKYEQYF. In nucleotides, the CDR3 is TGCGCCAGCAGCCAAGGGACTAGCGGGAAGTACGAGCAGTACTTC.

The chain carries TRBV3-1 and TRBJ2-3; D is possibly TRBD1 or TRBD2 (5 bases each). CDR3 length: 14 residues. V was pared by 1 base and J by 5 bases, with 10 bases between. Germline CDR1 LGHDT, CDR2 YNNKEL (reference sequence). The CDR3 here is CASSQGGAGDTQYF. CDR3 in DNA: TGTGCCAGCAGCCAAGGAGGGGCGGGAGATACGCAGTATTTT.